This T cell receptor (beta chain) was captured in a study of persistence of HIV-infected CD4 T cells. For the study at large: Multiple blood draws of up to about 200 mL, except a couple of donors with single leukapheresis.

This was the immunoSEQ version 4 assay in survey mode. Using immunoSEQ multiplex PCR, the repertoire was profiled, and TCRdb retains in-frame clones only, with some absent. The table records 48,000 or so clones, about 80% of them present only once. V was clipped by 5 bases and J by 6 bases; unmatched bases: 12. Germline V gene sequence: CDR1 LNHDA, CDR2 SQIVND (reference sequence). This CDR3 contains 17 residues. As to this clone: Its specificity is not known.

Lysates of CMV-infected fibroblasts at about 10 ug/mL stimulated these cells. Memory cells lacking CD40L and CD69 with high CD45RO were sorted. CD8-depleted PBMCs were stimulated less than 20 hours with anti-CD28/CD49d costimulation, CD40-blocking antibody and enfuvirtide. The chain employs TRBV19 and TRBJ2-7; 14 positions agree with TRBD2. The TCR sequence derives from an adult man with HIV who was CMV-seropositive. This sample comprised CD4+ T cells sorted from PBMCs after approximately 19-hour stimulation, obtained from a patient who received antiretroviral therapy. The CDR3 DNA reads TGTGCCAGTAGTCTCGGAATCGGACTAGCGGGGGGCAGCGAGCAGTACTTC. Translation gives CASSLGIGLAGGSEQYF.